These 3 T cell receptor beta chains originate from one sample sequenced in a study of CD4+ T cells in melanoma. Some clones are missing from TCRdb's copy, which holds only in-frame ones; the method was immunoSEQ multiplex PCR. Among more than 20,000 clones listed, over 75% were seen once. These receptors came from a human donor with melanoma.

The J gene is TRBJ2-1, the V gene TRBV1; the table names TRBD2, a call not compared with the DNA. TRBV1 is reported as a pseudogene. CDR3 size: 17 residues. This CDR3 is CTSSQLNGESFANEQFF. CDR3 DNA: TGCACCAGCAGCCAACTTAACGGGGAAAGCTTCGCCAATGAGCAGTTCTTC.

This chain joins TRBV19 and TRBJ1-3; TRBD1 might be the D (5 bases). The V end was cut by 7 bases, the J end by 0 bases, with 16 bases between. The CDR3 totals 16 residues. The germline CDR1 and CDR2 sequences are LNHDA and SQIVND (reference sequence). Here the CDR3 DNA reads TGTGCCAGTAAAGAAAGGGGACCGAGCTCTGGAAACACCATATATTTT. As protein: CASKERGPSSGNTIYF.

This chain joins TRBV13 and TRBJ2-7; no definite D call. CDR3 length equals 12 residues. The V gene's germline CDR1 is PRHDT and CDR2 FYEKMQ (reference sequence). With 1 base removed from V and 3 bases from J, the gap between germline ends came to 4 bases. This CDR3 is CASSLADYEQYF. As DNA, the CDR3 is TGTGCCAGCAGCTTAGCTGACTACGAGCAGTACTTC.